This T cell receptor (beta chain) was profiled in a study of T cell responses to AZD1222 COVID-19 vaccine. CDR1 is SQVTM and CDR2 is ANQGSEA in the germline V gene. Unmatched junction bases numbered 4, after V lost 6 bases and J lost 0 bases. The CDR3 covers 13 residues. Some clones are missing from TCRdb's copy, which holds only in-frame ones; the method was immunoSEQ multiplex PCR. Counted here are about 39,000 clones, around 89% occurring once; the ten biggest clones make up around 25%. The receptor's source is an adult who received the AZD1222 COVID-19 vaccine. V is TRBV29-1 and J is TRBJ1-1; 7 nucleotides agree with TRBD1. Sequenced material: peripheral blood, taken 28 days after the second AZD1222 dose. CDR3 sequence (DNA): TGCAGCGTACAGGGGAGTCTGAACACTGAAGCTTTCTTT. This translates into CSVQGSLNTEAFF.